This TCR beta chain emerged from a study of technical replicates of blood from a handful of donors. The assay was immunoSEQ multiplex PCR, and TCRdb's table has in-frame clones only and misses some. The sample has around 79,000 clones, 90% to 95% seen once; the top ten hold 0.25%. The CDR3 contains 17 residues. V trimming: 0 bases; J trimming: 0 bases; junction bases outside the gene matches: 4. CDR1 is MNHEY and CDR2 is SMNVEV in the germline V gene (reference sequence). The sequenced material came from T cells isolated from PBMCs. The TCR originated in a human donor in good health. V usage is TRBV27 and J usage is TRBJ1-1, with 10 bases lining up with TRBD1. The CDR3 DNA reads as TGTGCCAGCAGTTTATCCGGGACAGGGGCGCTGAACACTGAAGCTTTCTTT. Translated: CASSLSGTGALNTEAFF.